This T cell receptor beta chain was recovered during a study of T cell responses to AZD1222 COVID-19 vaccine. The repertoire was sequenced with immunoSEQ multiplex PCR; TCRdb's copy has only in-frame clones and lacks some. The profile shows around 80,000 clones, roughly 85% of them singletons. This CDR3 is built from 15 residues. Germline V gene data show CDR1 as MNHNS and CDR2 as SASEGT. About this clone itself: Mismatch with germline at one junction end may stem from a read error.

The sample was peripheral blood, taken 28 days after the second AZD1222 dose. V usage is TRBV6-1 and J usage is TRBJ1-4, with D perhaps TRBD1 (5 bases). The TCR was taken from an adult who received the AZD1222 COVID-19 vaccine. CDR3 loop: CASSETWTTNEKLFF. The CDR3, as DNA: TGTGCCAGCAGTGAAACCTGGACAACAAATGAAAAACTGTTTTTT.